This record covers a single T cell receptor beta chain. Which antigen it targets is not known. One base away there is no much larger clone; base qualities are not given. Samples from volunteer blood donors who had recovered from COVID-19 were contributed by a second Seattle source. Collaborating institutions collected whole blood in K2EDTA tubes following their own protocols. For TCRbeta analysis, collaborators shipped samples as frozen whole blood, isolated PBMCs, or DNA extracted from either of those sample types. The data were taken from a study of blood T cell repertoires in COVID-19 (dated by TCRdb to about 2020). The study in broad terms: Samples from collaborators originated in the United States, Italy and Spain and spanned both the acute and convalescent phases of COVID-19. The samples were drawn from the first 160 participants of the ongoing ImmuneRACE study and from more than 1,000 subjects provided by 6 global collaborators. The repertoires were made available in a free public database intended to serve as a resource for research on the immune response to SARS-CoV-2. The material from the prospective study consisted of cDNA or gDNA derived from T cells, B-cell-depleted T cells, or PBMCs. Nearly every sample came with metadata listing a de-identified subject ID, COVID-19 status, age in years and sex. HLA class I and class II types, where available, came from metadata supplied by the sample provider rather than from assay-based typing. Deeply sampled blood TCRbeta repertoires from subjects exposed to, actively infected with, or recovered from COVID-19 were included in the dataset. The paper's findings and limits, for the study overall: The amount of clinical and demographic metadata varied by source and participant and was provided uncurated.

TCRbeta CDR3 regions were amplified from genomic DNA by means of the immunoSEQ Assay, a bias-controlled multiplex PCR. The original pipeline was this. The number of nucleated cells in each sample was estimated by amplification of reference gene primers within the assay. Sequence reads were collapsed and filtered to measure the absolute abundance of every unique TCRbeta CDR3 rearrangement. For each sample, productive Simpson clonality was calculated as the square root of Simpson's diversity index over productive rearrangements. TCRdb provides this immuneACCESS table in a form limited to in-frame rearrangements. Some clones are lacking; in checked studies, under half of them reflect an unresolved V gene, and why the rest are absent is not known. That table gives V, J and clone size, and the DNA gave D and trimming. This sample holds about 240,000 clones; under 85% were observed only once. Around 2% of the sample is held by the ten biggest clonotypes.

CDR1 MDHEN and CDR2 SYDVKM were looked up in the germline V gene. From V the trimming removes 5 bases and from J it removes 4 bases, while the gene matches leave 6 bases of the junction unaccounted for. Measured from the cysteine to the valine, the CDR3 is 15 residues long. The retained sequence is limited to the CDR3, 45 bases, with the frame set at the first base. The sequence joins TRBV28 to TRBJ2-7, with 12 bases matching TRBD2. This sequence originates from a man between 25 and 39 years old who had recovered from COVID-19. The sequenced sample consisted of peripheral blood. For the CDR3, the sequence is CASSRGTSGSYEQYV. The bases read TGTGCCAGCAGTCGAGGGACTAGCGGGTCATACGAGCAGTACGTC.